This is a list of T cell receptor beta chains from one sample in a study of a mutant IDH1 vaccine in newly diagnosed glioma. No cognate antigen is known for these TCRs. Only in-frame clones appear in the TCRdb table, and some are missing; sequencing was by immunoSEQ multiplex PCR. The data contain 60,000 or so clones, about 88% of them singletons. Here the sequenced sample was PBMCs, taken from a glioma patient whose treatment included an IDH1 peptide vaccine. These receptors came from a woman aged 45 to 65 with glioma. Both conserved end residues are part of each CDR3. A D gene is named only where the DNA matches it firmly. Expanded clones are given a class, and other clones once, few, many or no size at all.

clone size	V gene	D gene	J gene	CDR3 protein	CDR3 DNA
.	TRBV29-1	TRBD1	TRBJ1-3	CSVRGTGPRDTIYF	TGCAGCGTCCGGGGGACAGGGCCAAGAGACACCATATATTTT
few	TRBV20-1	.	TRBJ1-1	CSARRGSEAFF	TGCAGTGCTCGCAGGGGATCTGAAGCTTTCTTT
.	TRBV27	TRBD1	TRBJ1-5	CASSLDRGGLQPQHF	TGTGCCAGCAGTCTCGACAGGGGTGGCCTCCAGCCCCAGCATTTT
.	TRBV28	TRBD1	TRBJ1-2	CASSPGTVGAGGYTF	TGTGCCAGCAGTCCCGGGACAGTAGGCGCCGGAGGCTACACCTTC
.	TRBV27	TRBD1	TRBJ1-2	CASSSLGQGNYGYTF	TGTGCCAGCAGTTCTCTGGGACAGGGCAACTATGGCTACACCTTC
.	TRBV4-2	.	TRBJ2-7	CASSQVSRQGGYEQYF	TGTGCCAGCAGCCAAGTAAGTCGGCAGGGTGGCTACGAGCAGTACTTC
.	TRBV6-5	.	TRBJ1-6	CASSYRIGSNSPLHF	TGTGCCAGCAGTTACAGGATCGGCTCTAATTCACCCCTCCACTTT
.	TRBV7-9	TRBD2	TRBJ2-3	CASSRRLAGGPPTDTQYF	TGTGCCAGCAGCCGGCGACTAGCGGGGGGCCCACCCACAGATACGCAGTATTTT
.	TRBV6-5	.	TRBJ2-7	CASTGSSEEQYF	TGTGCCAGCACCGGAAGCTCGGAAGAGCAGTACTTC
.	TRBV5-1	.	TRBJ2-1	CASSDDPSSYNEQFF	TGCGCCAGCAGCGATGACCCTAGCTCCTACAATGAGCAGTTCTTC
once	TRBV19	.	TRBJ1-5	CASSMGTDAIHQPQHF	TGTGCCAGTAGTATGGGAACAGACGCGATTCATCAGCCCCAGCATTTT
.	TRBV15	TRBD1	TRBJ2-7	CATSRGNRGLTYEQYF	TGTGCCACCAGCAGAGGAAACAGGGGGCTGACCTACGAGCAGTACTTC
.	TRBV5-1	TRBD1	TRBJ2-2	CASSLRDRINTGELFF	TGCGCCAGCAGCCTGCGGGACAGGATAAACACCGGGGAGCTGTTTTTT
.	TRBV19	TRBD1	TRBJ1-2	CASSAPGQSYGYTF	TGTGCCAGTAGTGCCCCGGGACAGTCCTATGGCTACACCTTC
few	TRBV28	.	TRBJ1-3	CASSLWEGNTIYF	TGTGCCAGCAGTTTATGGGAGGGGAACACCATATATTTT
once	TRBV6-1	.	TRBJ1-4	CASTDPGRELFF	TGTGCCAGCACCGACCCCGGAAGGGAACTGTTTTTT
.	TRBV6-1	.	TRBJ1-5	CASSDMKGVQPQHF	TGTGCCAGCAGTGATATGAAAGGAGTTCAGCCCCAGCATTTT
.	TRBV11-2	TRBD1	TRBJ2-7	CASSSPGTGRSYEQYF	TGTGCCAGCAGCTCACCCGGGACAGGGCGGTCCTACGAGCAGTACTTC
.	TRBV5-1	.	TRBJ2-5	CASSLQGLEETQYF	TGCGCCAGCAGCCTTCAAGGACTTGAGGAGACCCAGTACTTC
once	TRBV11-1	.	TRBJ2-5	CASSPQEGETQYF	TGTGCCAGCAGCCCCCAAGAGGGGGAGACCCAGTACTTC
.	TRBV11-2	.	TRBJ1-4	CASSTSPGEKLFF	TGTGCCAGCAGCACCAGCCCGGGGGAAAAACTGTTTTTT
.	TRBV6-1	.	TRBJ1-1	CASRKAFF	TGTGCCAGCAGAAAAGCTTTCTTT
few	TRBV5-6	.	TRBJ1-1	CASQAAGENTEAFF	TGTGCCAGCCAGGCCGCAGGGGAGAACACTGAAGCTTTCTTT
.	TRBV19	TRBD1	TRBJ1-1	CASMSLGTGTGSTEAFF	TGTGCCAGTATGTCCTTGGGGACAGGGACCGGTAGCACTGAAGCTTTCTTT
.	TRBV11-1	.	TRBJ1-1	CASSFSTTAANTEAFF	TGTGCCAGCAGTTTCAGCACAACTGCAGCGAACACTGAAGCTTTCTTT
few	TRBV7-9	.	TRBJ1-1	CASSFQNTEAFF	TGTGCCAGCAGCTTCCAGAACACTGAAGCTTTCTTT
.	TRBV25-1	.	TRBJ1-2	CASSSGRRVAF	TGTGCCAGCAGTTCAGGGCGCAGGGTCGCCTTC
.	TRBV19	.	TRBJ1-2	CASSAPRLRTDDYGYTF	TGTGCCAGTAGTGCCCCGCGCTTAAGGACAGATGACTATGGCTACACCTTC
.	TRBV19	.	TRBJ1-2	CASSITGGVYGYTF	TGTGCCAGTAGCATAACGGGGGGGGTGTATGGCTACACCTTC
.	TRBV14	TRBD2	TRBJ2-5	CASSQASSGGATQYF	TGTGCCAGCAGCCAAGCCTCTAGCGGGGGGGCGACCCAGTACTTC
.	TRBV11-3	TRBD1	TRBJ1-1	CASSYRGEAFF	TGTGCCAGCAGTTACAGGGGGGAAGCTTTCTTT
.	TRBV19	TRBD1	TRBJ2-7	CASSTRQGSYEQYF	TGTGCCAGTAGTACGCGACAGGGGTCCTACGAGCAGTACTTC
.	TRBV5-6	TRBD1	TRBJ2-5	CASSFGRGRETQYF	TGTGCCAGCAGCTTCGGCAGGGGGCGAGAGACCCAGTACTTC
.	TRBV7-8	.	TRBJ2-1	CASSLRHSGSYNEQFF	TGTGCCAGCAGCTTGAGACATAGCGGCTCCTACAATGAGCAGTTCTTC
.	TRBV7-2	TRBD2	TRBJ2-5	CASSRSGDETQYF	TGTGCCAGCAGCCGTAGCGGGGATGAGACCCAGTACTTC
.	TRBV27	.	TRBJ2-5	CASRFRGGETQYF	TGTGCCAGCCGTTTCCGGGGAGGAGAGACCCAGTACTTC
.	TRBV9	.	TRBJ2-2	CASSAIGELFF	TGTGCCAGCAGCGCAATAGGGGAGCTGTTTTTT
.	TRBV10-2	TRBD1	TRBJ1-5	CASSYGTGSSNQPQHF	TGCGCCAGCAGTTACGGGACAGGAAGTAGCAATCAGCCCCAGCATTTT
once	TRBV7-9	.	TRBJ1-1	CASSLDRGKSGTEAFF	TGTGCCAGCAGCTTAGATAGGGGCAAGTCGGGTACTGAAGCTTTCTTT
.	TRBV7-8	.	TRBJ2-2	CASSLGQGSGELFF	TGTGCCAGCAGCTTAGGGCAGGGGTCCGGGGAGCTGTTTTTT
.	TRBV27	.	TRBJ2-3	CASLSSTDTQYF	TGTGCCAGCCTTAGCAGCACAGATACGCAGTATTTT
.	TRBV11-2	.	TRBJ2-3	CASSPGAQGTQYF	TGTGCCAGCAGCCCCGGGGCCCAGGGTACGCAGTATTTT
.	TRBV2	TRBD1	TRBJ1-6	CASSEQGARDNSPLHF	TGTGCCAGCAGTGAACAGGGGGCGCGGGATAATTCACCCCTCCACTTT
.	TRBV2	.	TRBJ1-6	CASSEGLAGSPLHF	TGTGCCAGCAGTGAAGGCCTCGCAGGCTCACCCCTCCACTTT
.	TRBV19	.	TRBJ1-2	CASDTGIYGYTF	TGTGCCAGTGACACAGGGATCTATGGCTACACCTTC
.	TRBV5-8	.	TRBJ1-5	CASSPRGQVISNQPQHF	TGTGCCAGCAGCCCTCGGGGTCAAGTTATTAGCAATCAGCCCCAGCATTTT
.	TRBV11-3	.	TRBJ1-3	CASSLSGQYVTGNTIYF	TGTGCCAGCAGCTTAAGCGGACAGTACGTCACCGGAAACACCATATATTTT
.	TRBV5-1	TRBD1	TRBJ1-4	CASSPGQPNEKLFF	TGCGCCAGCAGCCCGGGACAGCCTAATGAAAAACTGTTTTTT
.	TRBV18	.	TRBJ1-1	CASSPLAQNTEAFF	TGTGCCAGCTCACCTCTGGCACAGAACACTGAAGCTTTCTTT
.	TRBV19	.	TRBJ1-5	CASSMQNNQPQHF	TGTGCCAGTAGTATGCAGAACAATCAGCCCCAGCATTTT
.	TRBV27	.	TRBJ1-1	CASRAGLTEAFF	TGTGCCAGCAGAGCGGGGCTGACTGAAGCTTTCTTT
.	TRBV5-4	TRBD1	TRBJ1-5	CASSLAGGMNQPQHF	TGTGCCAGCAGCTTAGCAGGGGGGATGAATCAGCCCCAGCATTTT
.	TRBV5-8	.	TRBJ1-3	CASSSKGWGGNTIYF	TGTGCCAGCAGCTCTAAGGGCTGGGGTGGAAACACCATATATTTT
.	TRBV2	.	TRBJ2-3	CASRRGGDTQYF	TGTGCCAGCAGGCGAGGGGGGGATACGCAGTATTTT
.	TRBV28	.	TRBJ1-1	CASSAAGLVTEAFF	TGTGCCAGCAGTGCCGCAGGGCTAGTCACTGAAGCTTTCTTT
.	TRBV6-1	.	TRBJ2-3	CASGGSTDTQYF	TGTGCCAGCGGCGGTAGCACAGATACGCAGTATTTT
.	TRBV5-6	TRBD2	TRBJ2-1	CASGPLTSGDYNEQFF	TGTGCCAGCGGACCCTTAACTAGCGGGGATTACAATGAGCAGTTCTTC